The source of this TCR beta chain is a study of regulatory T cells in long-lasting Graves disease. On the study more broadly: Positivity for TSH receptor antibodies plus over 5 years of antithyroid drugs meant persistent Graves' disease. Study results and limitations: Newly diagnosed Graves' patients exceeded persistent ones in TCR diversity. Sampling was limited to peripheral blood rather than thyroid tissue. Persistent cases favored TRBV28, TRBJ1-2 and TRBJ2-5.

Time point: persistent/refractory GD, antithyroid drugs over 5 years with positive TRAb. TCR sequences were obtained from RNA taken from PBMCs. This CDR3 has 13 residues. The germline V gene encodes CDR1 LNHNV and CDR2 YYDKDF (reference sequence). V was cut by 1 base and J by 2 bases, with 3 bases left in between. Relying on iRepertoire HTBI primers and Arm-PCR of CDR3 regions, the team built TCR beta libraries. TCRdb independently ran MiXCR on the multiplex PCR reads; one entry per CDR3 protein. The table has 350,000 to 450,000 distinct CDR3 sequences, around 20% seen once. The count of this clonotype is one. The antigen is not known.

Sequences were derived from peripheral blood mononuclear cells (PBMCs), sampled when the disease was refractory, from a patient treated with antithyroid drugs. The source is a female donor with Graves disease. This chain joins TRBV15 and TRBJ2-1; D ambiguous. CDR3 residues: CATSRGTYNEQFF. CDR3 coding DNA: TGTGCCACCAGCAGAGGCACCTACAATGAGCAGTTCTTC.